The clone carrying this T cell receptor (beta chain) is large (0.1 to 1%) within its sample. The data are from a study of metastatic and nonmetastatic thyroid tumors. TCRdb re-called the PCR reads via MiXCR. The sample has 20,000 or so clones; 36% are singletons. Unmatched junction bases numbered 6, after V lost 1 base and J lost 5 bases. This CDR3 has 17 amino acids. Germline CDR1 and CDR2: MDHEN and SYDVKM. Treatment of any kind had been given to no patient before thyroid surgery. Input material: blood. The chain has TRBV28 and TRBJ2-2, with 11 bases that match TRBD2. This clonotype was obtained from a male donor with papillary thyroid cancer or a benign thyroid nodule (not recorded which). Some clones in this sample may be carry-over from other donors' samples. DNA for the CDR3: TGTGCCAGCAGTTTATTCGCTAGCGGGAGGAGGACCGGGGAGCTGTTTTTT. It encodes CASSLFASGRRTGELFF.